The clone carrying this TCR beta chain occurred once. This record belongs to a study of shared T cell receptors in the human thymus. Here immunoSEQ multiplex PCR was the method, and the copy in TCRdb shows in-frame clones only, minus some. The sample records over 65,000 clones, over 90% being singletons. Germline assignment: CDR1 SNHLY and CDR2 FYNNEI. Trimming cost V 4 bases and J 5 bases, with 11 bases left between them. The CDR3 length is 13 residues. The chain couples TRBV2 to TRBJ1-1, with a weak D call TRBD1 (6 bases). The source material was thymocytes. This clonotype originated in a human donor. Here the CDR3 DNA reads TGTGCCAGCAGTGCAGGGGATGGGACTGAAGCTTTCTTT. Its translation is CASSAGDGTEAFF.